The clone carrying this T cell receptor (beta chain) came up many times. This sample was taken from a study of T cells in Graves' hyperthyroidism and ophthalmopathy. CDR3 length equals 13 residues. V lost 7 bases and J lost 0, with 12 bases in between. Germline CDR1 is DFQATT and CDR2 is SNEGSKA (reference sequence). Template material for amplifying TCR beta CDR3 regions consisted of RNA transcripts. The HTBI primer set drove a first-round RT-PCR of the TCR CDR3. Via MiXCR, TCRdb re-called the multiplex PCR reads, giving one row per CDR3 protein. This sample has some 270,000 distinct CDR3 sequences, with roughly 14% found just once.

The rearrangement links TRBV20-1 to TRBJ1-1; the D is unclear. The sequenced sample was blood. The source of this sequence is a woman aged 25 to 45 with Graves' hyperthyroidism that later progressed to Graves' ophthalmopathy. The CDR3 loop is CSVKARLNTEAFF. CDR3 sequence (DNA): TGCAGTGTAAAGGCACGGTTGAACACTGAAGCTTTCTTT.